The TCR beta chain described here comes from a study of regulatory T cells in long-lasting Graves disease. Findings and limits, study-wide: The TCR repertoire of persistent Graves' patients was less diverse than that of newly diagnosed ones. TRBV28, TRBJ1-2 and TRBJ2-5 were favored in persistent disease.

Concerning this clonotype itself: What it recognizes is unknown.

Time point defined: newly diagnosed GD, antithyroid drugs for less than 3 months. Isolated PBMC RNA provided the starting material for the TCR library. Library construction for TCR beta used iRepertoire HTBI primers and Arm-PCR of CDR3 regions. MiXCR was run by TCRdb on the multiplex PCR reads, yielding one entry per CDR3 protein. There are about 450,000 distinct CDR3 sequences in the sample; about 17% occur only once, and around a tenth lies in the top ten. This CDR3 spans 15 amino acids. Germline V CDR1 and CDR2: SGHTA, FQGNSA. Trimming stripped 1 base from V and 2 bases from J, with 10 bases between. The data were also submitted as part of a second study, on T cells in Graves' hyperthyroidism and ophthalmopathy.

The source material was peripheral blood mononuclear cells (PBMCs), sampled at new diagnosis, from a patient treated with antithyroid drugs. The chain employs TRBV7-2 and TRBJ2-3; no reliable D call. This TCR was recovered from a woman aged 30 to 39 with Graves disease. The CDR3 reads CASSLGSRTTDTQYF. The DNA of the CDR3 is TGTGCCAGCAGCTTAGGGTCCCGAACCACAGATACGCAGTATTTT.